This T cell receptor (beta chain) was captured in a study of cytomegalovirus exposure and HLA in healthy donors. Across the study: As an earlier analysis found, some 180 million T cells yielded around 110 million unique TCR beta sequences. Most donors, 81% of a few hundred genotyped, fell in the Caucasian-associated ancestry cluster. Study-level findings and limits: Across donors, most TCRs were seen rarely, yet some public ones were widespread.

The CDR3 has 16 residues. Germline values: CDR1 SGHVS, CDR2 FQNEAQ. This clone showed up just a few times. Its target is unknown. Vbeta (60) and Jbeta (13) primers were used in the PCR. Generated by immunoSEQ multiplex PCR, the TCRdb table keeps only in-frame clones and is missing some. The sample includes fewer than 250,000 clones, less than 85% seen only once; the top ten take about 4.4%. This chain links TRBV7-8 with TRBJ2-5; 14 bases are shared with TRBD2. The assigned J gene may be wrong: the sequence end matches TRBJ2-7 better. Sequenced sample: PBMCs. The receptor's source is a man aged 25 to 40 in good health and CMV-seropositive. CDR3 sequence reads: CASNRLAGGNVYEQYF. In nucleotides, the CDR3 is TGTGCCAGCAACCGACTAGCGGGAGGGAATGTGTACGAGCAGTACTTC.